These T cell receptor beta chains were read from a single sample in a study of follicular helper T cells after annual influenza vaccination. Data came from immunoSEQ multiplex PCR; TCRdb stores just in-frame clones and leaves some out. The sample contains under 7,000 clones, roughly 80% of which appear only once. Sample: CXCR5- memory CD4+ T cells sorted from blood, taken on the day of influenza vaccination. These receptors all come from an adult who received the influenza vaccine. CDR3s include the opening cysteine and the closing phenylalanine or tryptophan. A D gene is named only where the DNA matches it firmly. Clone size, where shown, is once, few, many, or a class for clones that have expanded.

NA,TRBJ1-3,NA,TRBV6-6,CASSYTGAGNTIYF,TGTGCCAGCAGTTACACTGGCGCGGGAAACACCATATATTTT
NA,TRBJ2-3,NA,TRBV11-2,CASMIDGNTDTQYF,TGTGCCAGCATGATTGACGGCAACACAGATACGCAGTATTTT
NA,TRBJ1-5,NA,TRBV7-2,CASSPEGFSNQPQHF,TGTGCCAGCAGCCCAGAAGGTTTCAGCAATCAGCCCCAGCATTTT
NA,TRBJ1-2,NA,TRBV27,CASTNAGGANYGYTF,TGTGCCAGCACTAATGCGGGGGGAGCTAACTATGGCTACACCTTC
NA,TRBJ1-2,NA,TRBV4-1,CASSQGAGFWYGYTF,TGCGCCAGCAGCCAAGGGGCAGGGTTTTGGTATGGCTACACCTTC
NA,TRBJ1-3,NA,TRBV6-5,CASSYTGAGNTIYF,TGTGCCAGCAGTTACACTGGCGCGGGAAACACCATATATTTT
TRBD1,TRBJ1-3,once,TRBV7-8,CASSSKFRGRDTGNTIYF,TGTGCCAGCAGCTCAAAATTCAGGGGGCGCGATACTGGAAACACCATATATTTT
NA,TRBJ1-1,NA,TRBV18,CASSENIPGTEAFF,TGTGCCAGCTCCGAAAACATACCAGGCACTGAAGCTTTCTTT
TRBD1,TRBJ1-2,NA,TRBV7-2,CASSSQGAVYGYTF,TGTGCCAGCAGCTCCCAGGGGGCGGTCTATGGCTACACCTTC
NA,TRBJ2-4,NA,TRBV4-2,CASSHAGQSNIQYF,TGTGCCAGCAGCCACGCGGGACAGAGTAACATTCAGTACTTC
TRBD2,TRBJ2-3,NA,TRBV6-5,CASTPGGGGTDTQYF,TGTGCCAGCACCCCAGGTGGGGGGGGGACAGATACGCAGTATTTT
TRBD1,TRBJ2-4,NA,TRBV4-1,CASSQEVGQMRYF,TGCGCCAGCAGCCAAGAGGTGGGACAGATGAGGTACTTC
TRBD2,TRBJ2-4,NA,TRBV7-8,CASSLAGTSGSKNIQYF,TGTGCCAGCAGCTTAGCCGGGACTAGCGGATCCAAAAACATTCAGTACTTC
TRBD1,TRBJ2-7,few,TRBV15,CATSRETGPQYF,TGTGCCACCAGCAGAGAGACAGGGCCTCAGTACTTC
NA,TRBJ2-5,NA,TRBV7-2,CASSPPGGQETQYF,TGTGCCAGCAGCCCCCCCGGGGGACAAGAGACCCAGTACTTC
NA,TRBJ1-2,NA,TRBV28,CASHLRAYGYTF,TGTGCCAGCCACCTCAGGGCCTATGGCTACACCTTC
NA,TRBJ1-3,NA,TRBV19,CASAIRSGNTIYF,TGTGCCAGTGCTATTAGGTCTGGAAACACCATATATTTT
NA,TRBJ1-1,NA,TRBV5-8,CASSPGLVNTEAFF,TGTGCCAGCAGCCCGGGACTGGTGAACACTGAAGCTTTCTTT
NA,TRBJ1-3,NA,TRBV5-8,CASSLLPNGNTIYF,TGTGCCAGCAGCTTGTTGCCAAATGGAAACACCATATATTTT
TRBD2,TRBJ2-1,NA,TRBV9,CASSYGLAGVNEQFF,TGTGCCAGCAGCTACGGACTAGCGGGGGTTAATGAGCAGTTCTTC
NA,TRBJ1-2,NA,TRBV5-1,CASSRFNYGYTF,TGCGCCAGCAGCAGGTTTAACTATGGCTACACCTTC
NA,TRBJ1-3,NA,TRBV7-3,CASRLSRGGGSGNTIYF,TGTGCCAGCAGGCTTAGTAGGGGAGGAGGATCTGGAAACACCATATATTTT
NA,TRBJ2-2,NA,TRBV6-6,CASTTGTHNTGELFF,TGTGCCAGCACCACCGGGACGCACAACACCGGGGAGCTGTTTTTT
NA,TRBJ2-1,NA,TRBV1,CTSTPILPPKSSYNEQFF,TGCACCAGCACCCCAATTCTCCCTCCAAAAAGCTCCTACAATGAGCAGTTCTTC
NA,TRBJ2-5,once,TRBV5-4,CASSFERRETQYF,TGTGCCAGCAGCTTCGAGAGACGGGAGACCCAGTACTTC
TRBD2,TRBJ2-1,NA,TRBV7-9,CASSQKASGGAREQFF,TGTGCCAGCAGTCAAAAAGCTAGCGGGGGGGCCCGGGAGCAGTTCTTC
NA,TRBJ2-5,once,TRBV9,CASSSQTGFGETQYF,TGTGCCAGCAGCTCACAAACAGGGTTCGGAGAGACCCAGTACTTC
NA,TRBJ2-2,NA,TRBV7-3,CASSPNTLTGELFF,TGTGCCAGCAGCCCCAATACTCTTACCGGGGAGCTGTTTTTT
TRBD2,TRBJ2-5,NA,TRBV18,CASSRLAGQETQYF,TGTGCCAGCTCACGATTAGCGGGACAAGAGACCCAGTACTTC
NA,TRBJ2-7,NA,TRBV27,CASSFNGGGNEQYF,TGTGCCAGCAGTTTTAACGGGGGCGGCAACGAGCAGTACTTC
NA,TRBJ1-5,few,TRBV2,CASSGPRETQPQHF,TGTGCCAGCAGTGGGCCCAGGGAAACTCAGCCCCAGCATTTT
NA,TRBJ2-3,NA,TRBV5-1,CASSLGLSFFADTQYF,TGCGCCAGCAGCTTGGGCCTTAGCTTCTTCGCAGATACGCAGTATTTT
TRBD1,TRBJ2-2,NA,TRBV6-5,CASSRGTVNTGELFF,TGTGCCAGCAGTCGAGGGACAGTCAACACCGGGGAGCTGTTTTTT
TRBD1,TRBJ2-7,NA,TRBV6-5,CASSRTGENEQYF,TGTGCCAGCAGCCGGACAGGGGAAAACGAGCAGTACTTC
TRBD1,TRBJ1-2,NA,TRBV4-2,CASSQDPGQGGYTF,TGTGCCAGCAGCCAAGACCCGGGACAGGGAGGATACACCTTC
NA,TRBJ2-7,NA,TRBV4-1,CASSRGHSTEQYF,TGCGCCAGCAGCCGGGGACATAGTACCGAGCAGTACTTC
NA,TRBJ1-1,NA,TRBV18,CASSTTVMNTEAFF,TGTGCCAGCTCAACGACAGTCATGAACACTGAAGCTTTCTTT
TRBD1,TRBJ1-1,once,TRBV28,CASSSGTGIGNTEAFF,TGTGCCAGCAGTTCCGGGACAGGGATCGGGAACACTGAAGCTTTCTTT
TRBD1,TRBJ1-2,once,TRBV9,CASSRQRDRAYGYTF,TGTGCCAGCAGCCGACAACGGGACAGGGCCTATGGCTACACCTTC
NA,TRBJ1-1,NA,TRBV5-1,CASSWGHLNTEAFF,TGCGCCAGCAGCTGGGGACACTTGAACACTGAAGCTTTCTTT
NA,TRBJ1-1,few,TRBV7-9,CASRQGWNTEAFF,TGTGCCAGCAGACAAGGTTGGAACACTGAAGCTTTCTTT
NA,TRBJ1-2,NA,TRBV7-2,CASSLKGPMAYGYTF,TGTGCCAGCAGCTTAAAGGGGCCGATGGCGTATGGCTACACCTTC
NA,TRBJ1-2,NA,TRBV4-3,CASSHPALSNYGYTF,TGCGCCAGCAGCCACCCGGCGCTTTCGAACTATGGCTACACCTTC
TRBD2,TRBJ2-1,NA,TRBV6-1,CASSEESLAGGAYNEQFF,TGTGCCAGCAGTGAAGAGTCTCTAGCGGGGGGGGCCTACAATGAGCAGTTCTTC
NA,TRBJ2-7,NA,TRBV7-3,CASSLEQRSEQYF,TGTGCCAGCAGCTTAGAACAGAGGAGCGAGCAGTACTTC
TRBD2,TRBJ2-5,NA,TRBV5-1,CASGRGGQETQYF,TGCGCCAGCGGCCGGGGGGGTCAAGAGACCCAGTACTTC
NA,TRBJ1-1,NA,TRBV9,CASSAGLLNTEAFF,TGTGCCAGCAGCGCGGGACTCCTTAACACTGAAGCTTTCTTT
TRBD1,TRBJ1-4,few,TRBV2,CASSSDRWAEKLFF,TGTGCCAGCAGTTCGGACAGGTGGGCTGAAAAACTGTTTTTT
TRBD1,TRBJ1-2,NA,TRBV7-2,CASSLSSQGAPYGYTF,TGTGCCAGCAGCTTAAGTTCACAGGGGGCTCCCTATGGCTACACCTTC
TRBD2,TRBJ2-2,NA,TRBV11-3,CASSPFGLAGGNTGELFF,TGTGCCAGCAGCCCCTTCGGACTAGCGGGGGGGAACACCGGGGAGCTGTTTTTT
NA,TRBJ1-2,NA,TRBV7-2,CASSTGPLGYTF,TGTGCCAGCAGCACGGGACCCTTGGGCTACACCTTC
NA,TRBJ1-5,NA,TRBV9,CASSVDGDRNQPQHF,TGTGCCAGCAGCGTAGACGGAGACAGGAATCAGCCCCAGCATTTT
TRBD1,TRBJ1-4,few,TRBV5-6,CASSARGRTNEKLFF,TGTGCCAGCAGCGCCAGGGGGCGGACTAATGAAAAACTGTTTTTT
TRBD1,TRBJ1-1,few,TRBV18,CASSPTDRVLF,TGTGCCAGCTCACCAACTGACAGGGTGCTCTTT
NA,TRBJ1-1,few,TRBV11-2,CASSVSLNTEAFF,TGTGCCAGCAGCGTTAGCTTGAACACTGAAGCTTTCTTT